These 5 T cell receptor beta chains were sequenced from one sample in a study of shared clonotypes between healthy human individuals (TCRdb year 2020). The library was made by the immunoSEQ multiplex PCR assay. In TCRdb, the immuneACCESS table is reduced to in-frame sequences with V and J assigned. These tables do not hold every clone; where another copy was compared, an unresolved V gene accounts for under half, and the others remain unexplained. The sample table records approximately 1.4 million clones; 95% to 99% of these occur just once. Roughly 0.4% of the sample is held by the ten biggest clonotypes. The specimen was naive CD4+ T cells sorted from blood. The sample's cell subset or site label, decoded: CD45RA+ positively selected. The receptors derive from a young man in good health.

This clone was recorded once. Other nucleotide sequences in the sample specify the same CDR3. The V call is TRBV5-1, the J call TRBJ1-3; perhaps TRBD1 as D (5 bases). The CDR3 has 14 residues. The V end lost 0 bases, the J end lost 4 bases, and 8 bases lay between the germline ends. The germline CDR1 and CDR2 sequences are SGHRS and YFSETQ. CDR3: CASSLGQGGNTIYF. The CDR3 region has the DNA TGCGCCAGCAGCTTGGGGCAGGGAGGAAACACCATATATTTT.

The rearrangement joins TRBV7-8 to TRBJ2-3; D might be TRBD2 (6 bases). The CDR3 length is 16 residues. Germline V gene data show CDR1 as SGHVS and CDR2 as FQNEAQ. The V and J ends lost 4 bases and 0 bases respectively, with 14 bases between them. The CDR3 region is CASSYGLSASTDTQYF. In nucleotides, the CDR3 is TGTGCCAGCAGCTACGGACTATCAGCTAGCACAGATACGCAGTATTTT.

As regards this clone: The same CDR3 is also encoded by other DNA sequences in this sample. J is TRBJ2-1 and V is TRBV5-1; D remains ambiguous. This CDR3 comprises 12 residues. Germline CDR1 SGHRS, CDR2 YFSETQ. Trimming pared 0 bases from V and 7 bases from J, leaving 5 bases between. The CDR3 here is CASSLARNEQFF. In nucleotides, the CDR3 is TGCGCCAGCAGCTTGGCGCGGAATGAGCAGTTCTTC.

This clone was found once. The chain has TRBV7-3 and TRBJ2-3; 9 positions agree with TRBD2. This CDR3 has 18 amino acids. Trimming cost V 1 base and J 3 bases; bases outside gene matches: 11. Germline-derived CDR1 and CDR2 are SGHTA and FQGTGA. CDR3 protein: CASSLMVTLAGQTDTQYF. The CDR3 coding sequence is TGTGCCAGCAGCTTAATGGTCACTCTAGCGGGGCAAACAGATACGCAGTATTTT.

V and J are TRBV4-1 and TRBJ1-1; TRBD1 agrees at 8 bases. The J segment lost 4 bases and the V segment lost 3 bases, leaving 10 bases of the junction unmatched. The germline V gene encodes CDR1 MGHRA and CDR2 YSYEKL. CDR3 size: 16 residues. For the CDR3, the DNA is TGCGCCAGCAGCCACCCCAAGGACAGGGTGGGCACTGAAGCTTTCTTT. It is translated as CASSHPKDRVGTEAFF.